These T cell receptor beta chains were read from a single sample in a study of cytomegalovirus exposure and HLA in healthy donors. Sequencing was performed with immunoSEQ multiplex PCR; in TCRdb, only in-frame clones are kept and a portion is missing. The data contain over 100,000 clones, less than 90% of them singletons. The sequenced sample consisted of PBMCs. The source of these receptors is a middle-aged man in good health and CMV-seronegative. The CDR3 runs from the conserved cysteine through the conserved F or W. The order of the fields is V gene, J gene, D gene, CDR3 DNA, CDR3 protein. A D gene is named only where the DNA matches it firmly.

V gene: TRBV5-3
J gene: TRBJ2-7
D gene: .
CDR3 DNA: TGTGCCAGAAGGATTCGGCCCAGGAACGAGCAGTACTTC
CDR3 protein: CARRIRPRNEQYF

V gene: TRBV19
J gene: TRBJ1-1
D gene: .
CDR3 DNA: TGTGCCAGTAGTATAGGTGTTGGGGGCGTAGCTTTCTTT
CDR3 protein: CASSIGVGGVAFF

V gene: TRBV28
J gene: TRBJ2-7
D gene: .
CDR3 DNA: TGTGCCAGCAGTATGATGGGGCCGTACGAGCAGTACTTC
CDR3 protein: CASSMMGPYEQYF

V gene: TRBV5-1
J gene: TRBJ2-4
D gene: .
CDR3 DNA: TGCGCCAGCAGCTTAGGGGGAGACCTAGTAACAGGGTTGGGAAACATTCAGTACTTC
CDR3 protein: CASSLGGDLVTGLGNIQYF

V gene: TRBV29-1
J gene: TRBJ2-3
D gene: TRBD2
CDR3 DNA: TGCAGCGTTGGTTCGGGAGGAGGAGATACGCAGTATTTT
CDR3 protein: CSVGSGGGDTQYF

V gene: TRBV9
J gene: TRBJ2-7
D gene: TRBD1
CDR3 DNA: TGTGCCAGCAGCGTAGTCCCGGGACAGGGGAGTTACGAGCAGTACTTC
CDR3 protein: CASSVVPGQGSYEQYF

V gene: TRBV4-1
J gene: TRBJ2-5
D gene: .
CDR3 DNA: TGCGCCAGCAGCCCAATGACAGAAACACAAGAGACCCAGTACTTC
CDR3 protein: CASSPMTETQETQYF

V gene: TRBV29-1
J gene: TRBJ1-2
D gene: .
CDR3 DNA: TGCAGCGTTGATCAGGGGATAGGTGGCTACACCTTC
CDR3 protein: CSVDQGIGGYTF

V gene: TRBV28
J gene: TRBJ2-7
D gene: .
CDR3 DNA: TGTGCCAGCAGTTTATCCCGTGACAACTCCTACGAGCAGTACTTC
CDR3 protein: CASSLSRDNSYEQYF

V gene: TRBV10-3
J gene: TRBJ2-3
D gene: TRBD2
CDR3 DNA: TGTGCCATCAGTGAGTCTGGGACTAGCCTCACAGATACGCAGTATTTT
CDR3 protein: CAISESGTSLTDTQYF

V gene: TRBV29-1
J gene: TRBJ2-7
D gene: TRBD1
CDR3 DNA: TGCAGCGGCGGGGACAGGGGCTACGAGCAGTACTTC
CDR3 protein: CSGGDRGYEQYF

V gene: TRBV5-1
J gene: TRBJ2-5
D gene: TRBD2
CDR3 DNA: TGCGCCAGCAGCTTGAGGCTAGCGGAGTACCAAGAGACCCAGTACTTC
CDR3 protein: CASSLRLAEYQETQYF

V gene: TRBV19
J gene: TRBJ2-4
D gene: TRBD2
CDR3 DNA: TGTGCCAGTAGTACACTAGCGGAACTAGCCAAAAACATTCAGTACTTC
CDR3 protein: CASSTLAELAKNIQYF

V gene: TRBV15
J gene: TRBJ2-5
D gene: TRBD1
CDR3 DNA: TGTGCCACCAGCGCAAGGCAGGGGGCGCAGGAGACCCAGTACTTC
CDR3 protein: CATSARQGAQETQYF

V gene: TRBV7-9
J gene: TRBJ1-6
D gene: .
CDR3 DNA: TGTGCCAGCAGCAATATCGGAGATTCACCCCTCCACTTT
CDR3 protein: CASSNIGDSPLHF

V gene: TRBV5-1
J gene: TRBJ2-1
D gene: .
CDR3 DNA: TGCGCCAGCAGCTTGGTTTCGGGGGGCAACAACAATGAGCAGTTCTTC
CDR3 protein: CASSLVSGGNNNEQFF

V gene: TRBV7-7
J gene: TRBJ2-1
D gene: TRBD2
CDR3 DNA: TGTGCTAGCAGCTTGCGGACTAGCGGGGCTTGGGACAATGAGCAGTTCTTC
CDR3 protein: CASSLRTSGAWDNEQFF

V gene: TRBV5-1
J gene: TRBJ2-3
D gene: TRBD2
CDR3 DNA: TGCGCCAGCAGCCTGACTAGCGGGGGGACCACAGATACGCAGTATTTT
CDR3 protein: CASSLTSGGTTDTQYF

V gene: TRBV6-5
J gene: TRBJ1-3
D gene: TRBD1
CDR3 DNA: TGTGCCAGCACCCAGGGGGAAGGTGGCATATATTTT
CDR3 protein: CASTQGEGGIYF

V gene: TRBV13
J gene: TRBJ1-2
D gene: TRBD1
CDR3 DNA: TGTGCCAGCAGCTTAGGGGGACAGCCCTCTACCTTC
CDR3 protein: CASSLGGQPSTF

V gene: TRBV7-9
J gene: TRBJ1-1
D gene: .
CDR3 DNA: TGTTCCAGCAGCCAGCGGAACACTGAAGCTTTCTTT
CDR3 protein: CSSSQRNTEAFF